The source of this T cell receptor beta chain is a study of CD8+ T cells in alopecia areata. This clone was observed a handful of times. Its specificity is not known. Extracted RNA was reverse transcribed, and the resulting cDNA served as sequencing template. Generated by immunoSEQ multiplex PCR, the TCRdb table keeps only in-frame clones and is missing some. This sample has about 74,000 clones; 25% to 30% occur once, and the top ten carry more than 13%. The CDR3 has 12 residues. V was shortened by 5 bases and J by 6 bases, with 10 bases between the two germline ends. CDR1 and CDR2 from the germline V gene are SQVTM and ANQGSEA. Overall study results and limits: Researchers reported that TCR sharing among patients proved less clear than in mice, possibly HLA-linked.

Sample treatment: oral pan-JAK inhibitor, 5-10 mg twice daily. Those with alopecia areata gave lesional scalp punch biopsies and peripheral blood. This chain links TRBV29-1 with TRBJ2-2; D is unclear. The sample was CD8+ T cells sorted from blood, taken at week 4, from a patient treated with tofacitinib. The clonotype originates from a human donor with alopecia areata. CDR3 sequence (DNA): TGCAGCGTTCCTGACGGTGCCGGGGAGCTGTTTTTT. Encoded protein: CSVPDGAGELFF.